The next 22 T cell receptor beta chains were all read from a single sample in a study of blood T cell repertoires in COVID-19. Libraries were prepared by immunoSEQ multiplex PCR; TCRdb keeps only in-frame clonotypes and omits some of them. The data contain roughly 230,000 clones, over 75% of them singletons. Sequenced input: PBMCs or T cells enriched from blood (not recorded which). The receptors derive from a man aged 25 to 40 in a cohort exposed to, infected with or recovered from COVID-19 (not recorded which).

The rearrangement links TRBV27 to TRBJ1-3; TRBD1 agrees at 8 bases. J lost 4 bases, V lost 6 bases, and 5 bases had no gene match. The germline CDR1 and CDR2 sequences are MNHEY and SMNVEV (reference sequence). The CDR3 sequence is 14 residues long. This CDR3 reads CASSDRGWGNTIYF. CDR3 in DNA: TGTGCCAGCAGCGACAGGGGCTGGGGAAACACCATATATTTT.

This chain connects TRBV27 to TRBJ1-2, with 7 bases that match TRBD1. Germline V gene lookup returns CDR1 MNHEY and CDR2 SMNVEV (reference sequence). The ends lost 4 bases at V and 8 bases at J; junction bases unmatched: 1. The length of the CDR3 is 11 residues. This CDR3 reads CASSSTGGYTF. CDR3 nucleotide sequence: TGTGCCAGCAGTTCGACAGGGGGCTACACCTTC.

The chain employs TRBV28 and TRBJ2-7, with D possibly matching TRBD1 (6 bases). V was trimmed by 8 bases and J by 2 bases, leaving 19 bases between them. CDR3 length: 15 amino acids. Germline V CDR1 and CDR2: MDHEN, SYDVKM. For the CDR3, the DNA is TGTGCCAGCGGTCGAGAGGGGGAGCCGCCCTACGAGCAGTACTTC. Translation gives CASGREGEPPYEQYF.

A few counts support this clone. This chain uses TRBV20-1 with TRBJ1-4; 10 positions match TRBD1. The CDR3 has 14 residues. Losses at the gene ends were 3 bases for V and 6 bases for J; bases not matched to a gene: 4. Germline V gives CDR1 DFQATT, CDR2 SNEGSKA (reference sequence). For the CDR3, the DNA is TGCAGTGCTAGTAGGGGGACAGGGGATGAAAAACTGTTTTTT. This codes for CSASRGTGDEKLFF.

This clone came up a few times. The CDR3, as DNA: TGTGCCAGCAGCTACATAACTAGCGGACATGAATACGAGCAGTACTTC. Protein sequence: CASSYITSGHEYEQYF. This rearrangement joins TRBV5-4 to TRBJ2-7, with 8 bases fitting TRBD2. This CDR3 comprises 16 residues. Losses at the gene ends were 3 bases for V and 4 bases for J; bases not matched to a gene: 12. Germline lookup yields CDR1 SGHNT and CDR2 YYREEE (reference sequence).

The gene calls are TRBV5-8 and TRBJ1-5; D might be TRBD1 (5 bases). There are 15 residues in the CDR3. Trimming left V 0 bases short and J 3 bases short, with 10 bases between. Germline V gives CDR1 SGHTS, CDR2 YDEGEE. The CDR3 region has the DNA TGTGCCAGCAGCTTGGGACAGCTCCTCAATCAGCCCCAGCATTTT. Its translation is CASSLGQLLNQPQHF.

The rearrangement links TRBV28 to TRBJ2-4, with TRBD2 matching 7 bases. V lost 6 bases, J lost 3 bases, and 14 bases stayed unmatched. The germline V gene has CDR1 MDHEN and CDR2 SYDVKM. The length of the CDR3 is 17 residues. CDR3 coding DNA: TGTGCCAGCAGGTCCGCTGGCGGGAGCCCGATCAAAAACATTCAGTACTTC. This gives the protein CASRSAGGSPIKNIQYF.

The rearrangement links TRBV18 to TRBJ2-4; D is undetermined. Trimming left V 6 bases short and J 4 bases short, with 10 bases between. Germline CDR1 KGHSH, CDR2 LQKENI. The CDR3 is 13 residues long. CDR3 amino acids: CASSHSEKNIQYF. The CDR3 DNA reads as TGTGCCAGCTCGCACTCGGAGAAAAACATTCAGTACTTC.

The J gene is TRBJ2-5, the V gene TRBV28, with a weak D call TRBD1 (6 bases). CDR1 and CDR2 (germline): MDHEN, SYDVKM. The CDR3 spans 14 residues. Trimming took off 2 bases at V and 5 bases at J, with 12 bases between the two ends. The CDR3, as DNA: TGTGCCAGCAGTTTAGACAGGCGTGTGGAGACCCAGTACTTC. Protein sequence: CASSLDRRVETQYF. Using reference TRBV28 and TRBJ2-5 for the parts outside the CDR3, the full variable domain is DVKVTQSSRYLVKRTGEKVFLECVQDMDHENMFWYRQDPGLGLRLIYFSYDVKMKEKGDIPEGYSVSREKKERFSLILESASTNQTSMYLCASSLDRRVETQYFGPGTRLLVL.

The table lists this clone with a count of one. In DNA, the CDR3 is TGTGCCAGCAGCTTAGTTGGGGGCGGAATGTCCTACAATGAGCAGTTCTTC. It translates to CASSLVGGGMSYNEQFF. This chain joins TRBV7-2 and TRBJ2-1; D is possibly TRBD1 (6 bases). The CDR3 sequence is 17 residues long. The germline CDR1 and CDR2 sequences are SGHTA and FQGNSA. Trimming left V 1 base short and J 1 base short, with 14 bases between.

V is TRBV9 and J is TRBJ2-7, with TRBD1 matching over 7 bases. CDR3 length equals 13 residues. The germline CDR1 and CDR2 sequences are SGDLS and YYNGEE. The junction had 2 bases not matched to a gene; V was cut back by 3 bases and J by 2 bases. CDR3: CASSGTGAYEQYF. CDR3 bases: TGTGCCAGCAGCGGGACAGGAGCCTACGAGCAGTACTTC.

The gene calls are TRBV7-9 and TRBJ2-1; D gene ambiguous. Trimming left V 3 bases short and J 7 bases short, with 4 bases between. The CDR3 runs 11 residues. Germline assignment: CDR1 SEHNR and CDR2 FQNEAQ (reference sequence). CDR3 residues: CASSLRNEQFF. DNA of the CDR3: TGTGCCAGCAGCTTGAGGAATGAGCAGTTCTTC.

This clone was observed a handful of times. The rearrangement joins TRBV15 to TRBJ2-1, with 13 bases lining up with TRBD2. Germline V gene sequence: CDR1 LNHNV, CDR2 YYDKDF (reference sequence). The V segment lost 5 bases and the J segment 8 bases; nucleotides outside the gene matches: 9. CDR3 length: 16 amino acids. The CDR3 protein is CATSPRTSGRDHEQFF. Here the CDR3 DNA reads TGTGCCACCAGCCCTCGGACTAGCGGGAGAGACCATGAGCAGTTCTTC.

This rearrangement joins TRBV28 to TRBJ2-7; no definite D call. Trimming removed 5 bases at V and 2 bases at J, with 10 bases between. Germline V gene sequence: CDR1 MDHEN, CDR2 SYDVKM. The CDR3 runs to 13 residues. The CDR3: CASSRQHAYEQYF. As DNA, the CDR3 is TGTGCCAGCAGTCGCCAACATGCCTACGAGCAGTACTTC.

The chain joins TRBV19 to TRBJ1-4; 7 bases agree with TRBD1. CDR1 and CDR2 from the germline V gene are LNHDA and SQIVND (reference sequence). The CDR3 covers 18 residues. With 3 bases clipped from V and 0 bases from J, the junction kept 10 bases outside the gene matches. Here the CDR3 reads CASSILDRATATNEKLFF. In nucleotides, the CDR3 is TGTGCCAGTAGTATTCTCGACAGGGCAACCGCAACTAATGAAAAACTGTTTTTT.

This clone was found once. The chain couples TRBV19 to TRBJ2-7; 10 bases are shared with TRBD2. Germline values: CDR1 LNHDA, CDR2 SQIVND (reference sequence). This CDR3 is built from 15 residues. Trimming removed 5 bases from V and 1 base from J; junction bases left unmatched: 5. The CDR3, as DNA: TGTGCCAGTAGTGAAACTAGCGGGGCTTCCTACGAGCAGTACTTC. Its protein product is CASSETSGASYEQYF.

V and J are TRBV24-1 and TRBJ2-2; weak D call: TRBD1 (5 bases). This CDR3 is built from 17 residues. Between the trimmed V and J ends, which lost 4 bases and 0 bases, there was a span of 14 bases. Germline assignment: CDR1 KGHDR and CDR2 SFDVKD. The CDR3 coding sequence is TGTGCCACCAGTGACCCCCCGCCAGGGACGAACACCGGGGAGCTGTTTTTT. Translation: CATSDPPPGTNTGELFF.

This chain links TRBV5-1 with TRBJ2-2; 12 bases agree with TRBD2. Trimming removed 2 bases from V and 5 bases from J; junction bases left unmatched: 4. The CDR3 spans 16 residues. The germline gives CDR1 SGHRS, CDR2 YFSETQ. This CDR3 reads CASSFLAGGKTGELFF. CDR3 sequence (DNA): TGCGCCAGCAGCTTCCTAGCGGGAGGGAAGACCGGGGAGCTGTTTTTT.

As DNA, the CDR3 is TGCGCCAGCAGAAAGGGGGCGGTCTTCTCCTACAATGAGCAGTTCTTC. Its translation: CASRKGAVFSYNEQFF. This chain joins TRBV10-2 and TRBJ2-1; TRBD1 matches 7 bases. With 6 bases clipped from V and 0 bases from J, the junction kept 8 bases outside the gene matches. This CDR3 has 16 amino acids. Germline CDR1 is WSHSY and CDR2 is SAAADI.

The gene calls are TRBV11-2 and TRBJ2-1; 7 bases match TRBD2. V dropped 8 bases and J dropped 0; count of bases not matched to a gene: 4. The CDR3 runs to 14 residues. Germline CDR1 and CDR2: SGHAT and FQNNGV. The chain's CDR3 is CASETGGSYNEQFF. CDR3 in DNA: TGTGCCAGCGAGACGGGAGGCTCCTACAATGAGCAGTTCTTC.

The J gene is TRBJ2-7, the V gene TRBV27; TRBD2 might be the D (6 bases). Trimming stripped 3 bases from V and 4 bases from J, with 28 bases between. CDR1 MNHEY and CDR2 SMNVEV come from the germline V gene (reference sequence). This CDR3 is built from 19 residues. CDR3 sequence reads: CASSFRESPDDGSRYEQYF. CDR3 DNA: TGTGCCAGCAGTTTCAGGGAAAGTCCAGATGACGGGAGTAGGTACGAGCAGTACTTC.

The gene calls are TRBV28 and TRBJ1-1; 7 bases are shared with TRBD1. The CDR3 consists of 15 residues. V dropped 5 bases and J dropped 0; count of bases not matched to a gene: 6. Germline lookup yields CDR1 MDHEN and CDR2 SYDVKM. Here the CDR3 DNA reads TGTGCCAGCAGTCAACAGGGGTGGCTGAACACTGAAGCTTTCTTT. Protein: CASSQQGWLNTEAFF.